Here is one TCR beta chain with its context. The antigen remains unidentified. This record comes from a study of identical twins. TCRdb fed the 5' RACE reads into MiXCR, producing one record per CDR3 protein. The data contain about 720,000 distinct CDR3 sequences, 15% to 20% of them singletons. Study-wide findings and caveats: The conclusions drew on cross-sectional statistical analysis instead of tracking the same donors. The study found weaker excess twin sharing in beta out-of-frame sequences.

There were only healthy Caucasians among the donors. The CDR3 consists of 13 residues. Per germline, CDR1 MNHNS and CDR2 SASEGT. Trimming cost V 8 bases and J 7 bases; bases outside gene matches: 3. These data also formed part of another study, on T cells expressing NK-cell markers. That work adds: Researchers got TCR beta repertoires out of sorted CD3+CD56+NKG2C+, CD3+CD56+NKG2C- and CD3+CD56-NKG2C+ T cells.

This receptor was taken from a woman in her late teens or twenties in good health. Sequencing was done on a sample of PBMCs. V gene TRBV6-1 combines with J gene TRBJ1-6, with 9 bases that match TRBD1. In DNA form, the CDR3 reads TGTGCCAGCTCCGGGACAGGGAATTCACCCCTCCACTTT. This codes for CASSGTGNSPLHF.